This T cell receptor (beta chain) comes out of a study of shared clonotypes between healthy human individuals. Study-wide results and caveats: Naive CD4 clonotypes overlapped across several donors at about 5%.

The naive CD8 subset, CD45RO-negative cells positively selected for CCR7, excluded terminally differentiated effector memory CD45RA+ cells. Germline lookup yields CDR1 MDHEN and CDR2 SYDVKM. The CDR3 totals 15 residues. V dropped 9 bases and J dropped 0 bases, with 18 bases sitting between them. Sequenced by immunoSEQ multiplex PCR; TCRdb stores in-frame clones only, minus some. The sample carries about 2.1 million clones, just over 90% recorded once. On this clone: The antigen is not known.

The TCR sequence derives from a man aged 18 to 29 in good health. Some clones in this sample may be carry-over from other donors' samples. The specimen sequenced was naive CD8+ T cells from PBMCs. The rearrangement uses TRBV28 and TRBJ2-7; possible D gene TRBD2, 5 bases. The CDR3 bases are TGTGCCAGTCAGAACCCCGGACTTCGCTCCTACGAGCAGTACTTC. Translating gives CASQNPGLRSYEQYF.